These 26 T cell receptor beta chains came from one sample sequenced in a study of graft-versus-host responses after intestinal transplantation (dated by TCRdb to the early 2020s). The time point label corresponds to: cells obtained before transplantation from donor or recipient. Library construction relied on the immunoSEQ multiplex PCR assay. TCRdb provides this immuneACCESS table in a form limited to in-frame rearrangements. Some clones are lacking; in checked studies, under half of them reflect an unresolved V gene, and why the rest are absent is not known. The sample records approximately 94,000 clones, less than 90% of which are singletons. The ten largest account for roughly 0.97% of the sample. Antigens of these TCRs are unknown. This sample comprised unstimulated CD4+ T cells sorted from spleen or lymph node cells, obtained before transplant. The receptor set was obtained from a human donor who was the organ donor for an intestinal transplant.

The V gene is TRBV7-9, the J gene TRBJ2-3; tentatively, D is TRBD2 (6 bases). Germline V gene lookup returns CDR1 SEHNR and CDR2 FQNEAQ (reference sequence). Trimming shortened V by 0 bases and J by 4 bases, and 11 bases separated the two germline ends. The CDR3 consists of 15 residues. Here the CDR3 reads CASSLAREFPDTQYF. In DNA, the CDR3 is TGTGCCAGCAGCTTAGCCCGGGAGTTCCCAGATACGCAGTATTTT.

The J gene is TRBJ2-7, the V gene TRBV5-4, with D hard to call. CDR3 length equals 14 residues. Looked up from germline, CDR1 is SGHNT and CDR2 is YYREEE (reference sequence). The germline V and J ends were trimmed by 1 base and 0 bases, with 8 bases remaining between them. CDR3 nucleotide sequence: TGTGCCAGCAGCTTGCGGACGGTCTCCTACGAGCAGTACTTC. This codes for CASSLRTVSYEQYF.

CDR3 DNA: TGTGCCAGCAGCCGGGACACCAACTCTGGAAACACCATATATTTT. It codes for CASSRDTNSGNTIYF. The rearrangement uses TRBV7-6 and TRBJ1-3; tentatively, D is TRBD1 (6 bases). V gave up 5 bases and J gave up 0 bases, with 11 bases separating them. Germline V gene data show CDR1 as SGHVS and CDR2 as FNYEAQ. The CDR3 is 15 amino acids.

This chain links TRBV6-1 with TRBJ2-1, with D hard to call. Germline assignment: CDR1 MNHNS and CDR2 SASEGT. The CDR3 sequence is 16 residues long. Between the trimmed V and J ends, which lost 1 base and 0 bases, there was a span of 10 bases. CDR3 coding DNA: TGTGCCAGCAGTGAAGTTTACGCACACTCCTACAATGAGCAGTTCTTC. As protein: CASSEVYAHSYNEQFF.

The chain combines TRBV9 with TRBJ1-2, with D perhaps TRBD1 (6 bases). The V and J ends lost 3 bases and 8 bases respectively, with 11 bases between them. CDR1 is SGDLS and CDR2 is YYNGEE in the germline V gene. The CDR3 is 12 residues long. DNA for the CDR3: TGTGCCAGCAGCGCCACAGGGATAGGCTACACCTTC. It yields the protein CASSATGIGYTF.

CDR3 region: CASSFTRVIDTQYF. CDR3 sequence (DNA): TGTGCCAGCAGTTTTACCAGGGTGATAGATACGCAGTATTTT. The chain is built from TRBV27 and TRBJ2-3, with D maybe TRBD1 (5 bases). The CDR3 extends over 14 amino acids. V was clipped by 3 bases and J by 5 bases, with 12 bases between them. CDR1 and CDR2 (germline): MNHEY, SMNVEV (reference sequence).

The rearrangement uses TRBV5-8 and TRBJ2-1; tentative D call: TRBD2 (5 bases). V was shortened by 5 bases and J by 0 bases, with 12 bases between the two germline ends. Germline values: CDR1 SGHTS, CDR2 YDEGEE. This CDR3 is 15 amino acids long. The DNA for the CDR3 is TGTGCCAGCAGGTTGACCGGGGTCTCCTACAATGAGCAGTTCTTC. Protein: CASRLTGVSYNEQFF.

This chain links TRBV6-1 with TRBJ1-2, with 7 bases fitting TRBD1. From germline, CDR1 is MNHNS and CDR2 SASEGT. J lost 6 bases, V lost 8 bases, and 9 bases had no gene match. This CDR3 spans 13 amino acids. The CDR3 DNA is TGTGCCAGCTGGAACAGGGGAGAAAATGGCTACACCTTC. This codes for CASWNRGENGYTF.

V usage is TRBV11-1 and J usage is TRBJ2-7; tentative D call: TRBD1 (6 bases). Per germline, CDR1 SGHAT and CDR2 FQDESV (reference sequence). The CDR3 has 18 amino acids. Trimming removed 3 bases from V and 0 bases from J, with 21 bases in between. In DNA form, the CDR3 reads TGTGCCAGCAGCTTCTCGTTCAGGACAGACCGAACCTCCTACGAGCAGTACTTC. This codes for CASSFSFRTDRTSYEQYF.

This clone appeared a single time. The chain links TRBV19 to TRBJ1-2; no firm D call. Germline assignment: CDR1 LNHDA and CDR2 SQIVND (reference sequence). The CDR3 has 13 residues. Trimming shortened V by 3 bases and J by 5 bases, and 10 bases separated the two germline ends. This chain's CDR3 is CASSIGLNYGYTF. CDR3 DNA: TGTGCCAGTAGTATCGGTTTAAATTATGGCTACACCTTC.

The genes are TRBV28 and TRBJ1-1, with D possibly matching TRBD1 (6 bases). From germline, CDR1 is MDHEN and CDR2 SYDVKM. Trimming stripped 6 bases from V and 1 base from J, with 15 bases between. The CDR3 runs to 15 residues. The CDR3 coding sequence is TGTGCCAGCAGAGAGGCCCTAGGGGGGAACACTGAAGCTTTCTTT. Translation gives CASREALGGNTEAFF. The full variable domain, its missing parts supplied by reference TRBV28 and TRBJ1-1, is DVKVTQSSRYLVKRTGEKVFLECVQDMDHENMFWYRQDPGLGLRLIYFSYDVKMKEKGDIPEGYSVSREKKERFSLILESASTNQTSMYLCASREALGGNTEAFFGQGTRLTVV.

This clone showed up just a few times. The chain employs TRBV28 and TRBJ1-3, with 9 bases lining up with TRBD1. Germline-derived CDR1 and CDR2 are MDHEN and SYDVKM. The CDR3 length is 15 residues. The ends lost 2 bases at V and 6 bases at J; junction bases unmatched: 5. This CDR3 reads CASSLGDREANTIYF. DNA of the CDR3: TGTGCCAGCAGTTTAGGGGACAGGGAGGCAAACACCATATATTTT. The full variable domain, with the rest looked up from reference TRBV28 and TRBJ1-3, is DVKVTQSSRYLVKRTGEKVFLECVQDMDHENMFWYRQDPGLGLRLIYFSYDVKMKEKGDIPEGYSVSREKKERFSLILESASTNQTSMYLCASSLGDREANTIYFGEGSWLTVV.

The chain employs TRBV18 and TRBJ2-1, with 9 bases aligning to TRBD1. The trim removed 3 bases at V and 6 bases at J, leaving 6 bases unmatched. This CDR3 spans 15 amino acids. CDR1 KGHSH and CDR2 LQKENI come from the germline V gene. CDR3 residues: CASSPGGTGSNEQFF. The CDR3 nucleotides read TGTGCCAGCTCACCTGGTGGGACAGGGAGCAATGAGCAGTTCTTC.

The chain employs TRBV5-6 and TRBJ1-2; a weak D match, TRBD1 (6 bases). Germline assignment: CDR1 SGHDT and CDR2 YYEEEE. CDR3 length: 15 residues. Trimming took 2 bases from V and 4 from J, leaving 15 bases between them. CDR3: CASSFPLDSFYGYTF. The CDR3 DNA is TGTGCCAGCAGCTTCCCCCTGGACAGTTTCTATGGCTACACCTTC.

The chain has TRBV27 and TRBJ1-1; D is possibly TRBD1 (5 bases). Germline CDR1 MNHEY, CDR2 SMNVEV (reference sequence). The V end was cut by 3 bases, the J end by 1 base, with 15 bases between. The CDR3 is 16 residues long. This CDR3 reads CASSFGGGRGNTEAFF. CDR3 bases: TGTGCCAGCAGTTTCGGGGGAGGGCGCGGGAACACTGAAGCTTTCTTT.

J is TRBJ2-5 and V is TRBV4-1; maybe TRBD2 (6 bases). CDR3 length equals 15 residues. The V end was cut by 6 bases, the J end by 7 bases, with 21 bases between. Germline-derived CDR1 and CDR2 are MGHRA and YSYEKL. The chain's CDR3 is CASSSRGDSLGTQYF. The CDR3 DNA follows: TGCGCCAGCAGTTCCCGCGGGGACTCCCTAGGGACCCAGTACTTC.

This clone has a handful of counts. This chain uses TRBV4-1 with TRBJ1-2; possible D gene TRBD1, 6 bases. Germline CDR1 reads MGHRA; CDR2 reads YSYEKL. The CDR3 has 15 amino acids. Trimming shortened V by 2 bases and J by 7 bases, and 17 bases separated the two germline ends. The CDR3 sequence is CASSQLTQGRGGYTF. The CDR3 region has the DNA TGCGCCAGCAGCCAACTTACCCAGGGGCGAGGTGGCTACACCTTC.

The chain is built from TRBV11-2 and TRBJ2-7; no reliable D call. There are 11 residues in the CDR3. Germline V gives CDR1 SGHAT, CDR2 FQNNGV. Trimming pared 5 bases from V and 3 bases from J, leaving 5 bases between. The CDR3 DNA sequence: TGTGCCAGCAGCGTGGGCTACGAGCAGTACTTC. This translates into CASSVGYEQYF. The entire variable domain, with the rest obtained from reference TRBV11-2 and TRBJ2-7, is as follows: EAGVAQSPRYKIIEKRQSVAFWCNPISGHATLYWYQQILGQGPKLLIQFQNNGVVDDSQLPKDRFSAERLKGVDSTLKIQPAKLEDSAVYLCASSVGYEQYFGPGTRLTVT.

The V gene is TRBV27, the J gene TRBJ2-2, with TRBD1 matching 7 bases. V lost 5 bases, J lost 1 base, and 4 bases stayed unmatched. The length of the CDR3 is 15 residues. Germline V gene sequence: CDR1 MNHEY, CDR2 SMNVEV (reference sequence). DNA for the CDR3: TGTGCCAGCAGTCCATACAGGGGGAACACCGGGGAGCTGTTTTTT. Its translation: CASSPYRGNTGELFF.

The rearrangement uses TRBV5-1 and TRBJ1-6, with D possibly TRBD1 on 5 matching bases. This CDR3 spans 17 amino acids. Per germline, CDR1 SGHRS and CDR2 YFSETQ. The V end lost 0 bases, the J end lost 2 bases, and 12 bases lay between the germline ends. CDR3 amino acids: CASSLGGVGPYNSPLHF. CDR3 nucleotide sequence: TGCGCCAGCAGCTTGGGGGGGGTTGGACCCTATAATTCACCCCTCCACTTT.

The chain carries TRBV5-1 and TRBJ2-5; 8 bases match TRBD1. J was trimmed by 2 bases and V by 4 bases; bases with no gene match: 7. Germline CDR1 is SGHRS and CDR2 is YFSETQ. The CDR3 runs 15 residues. In nucleotides, the CDR3 is TGCGCCAGCAGCCGAGTGCAGGGGGCACAAGAGACCCAGTACTTC. Amino acid sequence: CASSRVQGAQETQYF. Full variable domain (missing parts from reference TRBV5-1 and TRBJ2-5): KAGVTQTPRYLIKTRGQQVTLSCSPISGHRSVSWYQQTPGQGLQFLFEYFSETQRNKGNFPGRFSGRQFSNSRSEMNVSTLELGDSALYLCASSRVQGAQETQYFGPGTRLLVL.

The chain recombines TRBV2 with TRBJ1-5; no firm D call. Germline V gene data show CDR1 as SNHLY and CDR2 as FYNNEI. V was pared by 4 bases and J by 6 bases, with 13 bases between. The CDR3 is 14 residues long. CDR3 region: CASSAGGSFQPQHF. The CDR3 nucleotides are TGTGCCAGCAGTGCTGGCGGAAGTTTTCAGCCCCAGCATTTT.

This clone has only one observation. The V gene is TRBV30, the J gene TRBJ1-6; a weak D match, TRBD1 (6 bases). From germline, CDR1 is GTSNPN and CDR2 SVGIG (reference sequence). Trimming took 0 bases from V and 9 from J, leaving 18 bases between them. CDR3 size: 16 residues. As DNA, the CDR3 is TGTGCCTGGAGTGTGGGTGACCCCAAAGGGGGTTCACCCCTCCACTTT. Translation gives CAWSVGDPKGGSPLHF.

The CDR3 DNA sequence: TGTGCCAGCAGCCAAGATCTAGCGGGGTACAATGAGCAGTTCTTC. Its protein product is CASSQDLAGYNEQFF. The chain has TRBV4-2 and TRBJ2-1; 9 bases fit TRBD2. Germline CDR1 reads LGHNA; CDR2 reads YNFKEQ. V dropped 0 bases and J dropped 4; count of bases not matched to a gene: 1. This CDR3 has 15 residues.

The rearrangement joins TRBV5-6 to TRBJ1-1; 8 nucleotides match TRBD1. Trimming cost V 4 bases and J 4 bases; bases outside gene matches: 6. This CDR3 comprises 14 residues. CDR1 and CDR2 (germline): SGHDT, YYEEEE. As DNA, the CDR3 is TGTGCCAGCAGCCCCATAGACAGGGGCACTGAAGCTTTCTTT. It is translated as CASSPIDRGTEAFF.

The chain has TRBV2 and TRBJ1-5, with 8 bases aligning to TRBD1. The CDR3 length is 14 residues. J gave up 7 bases and V 6 bases, and 8 bases lay outside the gene matches. From germline, CDR1 is SNHLY and CDR2 FYNNEI. The CDR3 here is CASSAQGAGQPQHF. CDR3 nucleotides: TGTGCCAGCAGCGCTCAGGGGGCAGGGCAGCCCCAGCATTTT.